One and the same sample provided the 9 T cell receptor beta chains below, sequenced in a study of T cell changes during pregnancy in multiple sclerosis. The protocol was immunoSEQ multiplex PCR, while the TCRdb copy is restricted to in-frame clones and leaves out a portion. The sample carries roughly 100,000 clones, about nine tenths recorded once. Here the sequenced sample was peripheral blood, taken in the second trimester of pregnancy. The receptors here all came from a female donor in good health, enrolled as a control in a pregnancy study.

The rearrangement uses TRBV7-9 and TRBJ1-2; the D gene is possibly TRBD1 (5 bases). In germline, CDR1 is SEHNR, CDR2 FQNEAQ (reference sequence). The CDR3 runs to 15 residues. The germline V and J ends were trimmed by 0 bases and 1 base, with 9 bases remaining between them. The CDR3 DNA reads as TGTGCCAGCAGCTTAGCCTCGGGGGGTAACTATGGCTACACCTTC. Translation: CASSLASGGNYGYTF.

The CDR3 region is CAWSVGLGRERDTDTQYF. The CDR3, as DNA: TGTGCCTGGAGTGTAGGATTGGGGCGGGAGCGTGACACAGATACGCAGTATTTT. The V call is TRBV30, the J call TRBJ2-3; TRBD2 matches at 7 bases. The length of the CDR3 is 18 residues. CDR1 is GTSNPN, CDR2 SVGIG, per germline (reference sequence). After removal of 0 bases from V and 2 bases from J, the junction contained 14 bases not matched to a gene.

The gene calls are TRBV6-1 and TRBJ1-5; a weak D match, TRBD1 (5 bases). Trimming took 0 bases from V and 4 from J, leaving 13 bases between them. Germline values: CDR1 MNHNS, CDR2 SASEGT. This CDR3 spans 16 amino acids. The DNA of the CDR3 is TGTGCCAGCAGTGAAGCAGGCAGGGCCCGAAATCAGCCCCAGCATTTT. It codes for CASSEAGRARNQPQHF.

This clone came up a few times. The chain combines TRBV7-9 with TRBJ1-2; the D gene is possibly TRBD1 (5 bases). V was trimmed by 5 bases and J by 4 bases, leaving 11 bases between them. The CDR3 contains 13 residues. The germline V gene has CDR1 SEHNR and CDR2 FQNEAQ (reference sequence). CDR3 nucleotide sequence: TGTGCCAGCAGCCCAGCGGGGGGCTATGGCTACACCTTC. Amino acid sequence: CASSPAGGYGYTF. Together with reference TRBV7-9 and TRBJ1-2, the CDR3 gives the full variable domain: DTGVSQNPRHKITKRGQNVTFRCDPISEHNRLYWYRQTLGQGPEFLTYFQNEAQLEKSRLLSDRFSAERPKGSFSTLEIQRTEQGDSAMYLCASSPAGGYGYTFGSGTRLTVV.

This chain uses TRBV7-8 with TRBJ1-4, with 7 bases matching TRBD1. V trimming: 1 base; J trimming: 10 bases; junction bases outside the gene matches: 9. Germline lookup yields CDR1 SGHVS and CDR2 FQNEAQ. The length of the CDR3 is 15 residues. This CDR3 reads CASSLGHRGQGKLFF. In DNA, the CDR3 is TGTGCCAGCAGCTTAGGTCATAGGGGGCAGGGAAAACTGTTTTTT.

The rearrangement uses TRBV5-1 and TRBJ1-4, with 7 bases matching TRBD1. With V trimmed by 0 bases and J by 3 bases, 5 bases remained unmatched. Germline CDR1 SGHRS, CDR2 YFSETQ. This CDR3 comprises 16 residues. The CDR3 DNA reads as TGCGCCAGCAGCTTGGATAAGGGGGCCGCTAATGAAAAACTGTTTTTT. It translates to CASSLDKGAANEKLFF.

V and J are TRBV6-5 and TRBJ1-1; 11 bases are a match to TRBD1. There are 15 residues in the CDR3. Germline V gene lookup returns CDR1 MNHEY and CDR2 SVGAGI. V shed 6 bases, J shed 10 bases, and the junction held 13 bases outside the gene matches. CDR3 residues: CASRTPGTGGVGAFF. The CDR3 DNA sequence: TGTGCCAGCAGGACCCCGGGGACAGGGGGGGTAGGAGCTTTCTTT.

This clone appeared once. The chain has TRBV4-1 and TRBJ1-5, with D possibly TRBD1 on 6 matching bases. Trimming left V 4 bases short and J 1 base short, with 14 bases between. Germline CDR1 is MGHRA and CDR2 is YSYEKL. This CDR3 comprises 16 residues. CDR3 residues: CASSLGTTASNQPQHF. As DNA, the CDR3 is TGCGCCAGCAGCCTCGGGACAACGGCGAGCAATCAGCCCCAGCATTTT.

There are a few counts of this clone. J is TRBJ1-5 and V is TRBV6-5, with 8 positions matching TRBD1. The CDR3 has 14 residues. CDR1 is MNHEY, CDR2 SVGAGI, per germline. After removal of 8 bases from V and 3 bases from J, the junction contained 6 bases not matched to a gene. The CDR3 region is CASRTGMNNQPQHF. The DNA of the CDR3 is TGTGCCAGCCGGACAGGGATGAACAATCAGCCCCAGCATTTT.